The 19 T cell receptor beta chains below all came from one sample that was sequenced in a study of blood T cell repertoires in COVID-19. Clones were sequenced by immunoSEQ multiplex PCR, and TCRdb holds only the in-frame ones, with some missing. The data show 200,000 or so clones, roughly 76% seen once. The sample consisted of peripheral blood. The receptors come from an elderly woman with COVID-19, enrolled during active disease.

A few counts support this clone. The chain uses TRBV9 and TRBJ2-3; 9 nucleotides align to TRBD2. Germline V gene data show CDR1 as SGDLS and CDR2 as YYNGEE. The CDR3 has 14 amino acids. The J segment lost 4 bases and the V segment lost 3 bases, leaving 3 bases of the junction unmatched. The CDR3 DNA sequence: TGTGCCAGCAGCGCGAGACTAGCGGCAGATACGCAGTATTTT. Residues: CASSARLAADTQYF.

The rearrangement links TRBV5-1 to TRBJ1-1; a possible D gene is TRBD1 (5 bases). Trimming stripped 6 bases from V and 3 bases from J, with 15 bases between. Germline values: CDR1 SGHRS, CDR2 YFSETQ. The CDR3 is made up of 14 amino acids. The CDR3, as DNA: TGCGCCAGCACCCCGGGGGGGGGTTACACTGAAGCTTTCTTT. It is translated as CASTPGGGYTEAFF.

The V call is TRBV5-4, the J call TRBJ2-1, with unresolved D. The CDR3 totals 13 residues. Trimming removed 4 bases at V and 1 base at J, with 6 bases between. CDR1 and CDR2 (germline): SGHNT, YYREEE (reference sequence). DNA for the CDR3: TGTGCCAGCAGCGCTAATTCCTACAATGAGCAGTTCTTC. As protein: CASSANSYNEQFF.

V and J are TRBV11-2 and TRBJ2-7; 10 bases are shared with TRBD2. The junction had 8 bases not matched to a gene; V was cut back by 3 bases and J by 6 bases. The CDR3 spans 15 residues. Germline-derived CDR1 and CDR2 are SGHAT and FQNNGV. CDR3 in DNA: TGTGCCAGCAGCTTGGGTGCAGCGGGAGGGGCCGAGCAGTACTTC. This gives the protein CASSLGAAGGAEQYF.

CDR3 sequence: CASSLGSTRPGEQYF. CDR3 nucleotides: TGTGCCAGCAGTTTAGGGTCAACGAGGCCGGGCGAGCAGTACTTC. The rearrangement links TRBV27 to TRBJ2-7; D remains ambiguous. CDR3 length equals 15 residues. Looked up from germline, CDR1 is MNHEY and CDR2 is SMNVEV (reference sequence). The V end lost 2 bases, the J end lost 6 bases, and 17 bases lay between the germline ends.

This rearrangement joins TRBV2 to TRBJ1-3; tentatively, D is TRBD1 (5 bases). Germline lookup yields CDR1 SNHLY and CDR2 FYNNEI. The length of the CDR3 is 15 residues. The V end was cut by 5 bases, the J end by 2 bases, with 13 bases between. The CDR3 nucleotides are TGTGCCAGCAGTTGGTCAGGGAATGCTGGAAACACCATATATTTT. Translating it yields CASSWSGNAGNTIYF.

This clone came up once. V and J are TRBV4-3 and TRBJ2-7; 7 nucleotides line up with TRBD1. The CDR3 has 14 residues. Trimming cost V 3 bases and J 0 bases; bases outside gene matches: 2. Germline V gene data show CDR1 as LGHNA and CDR2 as YSLEER. In DNA, the CDR3 is TGCGCCAGCAGCCACTACAGGGGCTCCTACGAGCAGTACTTC. Amino acid sequence: CASSHYRGSYEQYF.

The chain links TRBV7-8 to TRBJ2-3, with 8 nucleotides matching TRBD1. The germline V gene has CDR1 SGHVS and CDR2 FQNEAQ. The CDR3 extends over 17 amino acids. V was clipped by 5 bases and J by 4 bases; unmatched bases: 14. In DNA, the CDR3 is TGTGCCAGCAGCGGGGGCCCCGGCGACAGGGGCGCAGATACGCAGTATTTT. It encodes CASSGGPGDRGADTQYF.

The chain uses TRBV5-4 and TRBJ2-3; a weak D match, TRBD1 (5 bases). The ends were cut back, 4 bases at V and 2 bases at J, with 14 bases in the middle. Germline V gene lookup returns CDR1 SGHNT and CDR2 YYREEE (reference sequence). The CDR3 consists of 15 residues. This chain's CDR3 is CASSQDRGFTDTQYF. The CDR3 coding sequence is TGTGCCAGCAGCCAAGACAGAGGATTCACAGATACGCAGTATTTT. Together with reference TRBV5-4 and TRBJ2-3, the CDR3 gives the full variable domain: ETGVTQSPTHLIKTRGQQVTLRCSSQSGHNTVSWYQQALGQGPQFIFQYYREEENGRGNFPPRFSGLQFPNYSSELNVNALELDDSALYLCASSQDRGFTDTQYFGPGTRLTVL.

The rearrangement links TRBV6-1 to TRBJ2-2; D gene unclear. Germline CDR1 is MNHNS and CDR2 is SASEGT. The V end lost 2 bases, the J end lost 7 bases, and 5 bases lay between the germline ends. The CDR3 covers 12 residues. The CDR3: CASSELFGELFF. The CDR3 DNA sequence: TGTGCCAGCAGTGAACTCTTCGGGGAGCTGTTTTTT.

V usage is TRBV19 and J usage is TRBJ1-6; 8 bases match TRBD1. Losses at the gene ends were 3 bases for V and 10 bases for J; bases not matched to a gene: 5. The CDR3 runs 14 residues. Germline CDR1 reads LNHDA; CDR2 reads SQIVND (reference sequence). As DNA, the CDR3 is TGTGCCAGTAGTATTGCCGACAGGGGATCACCCCTCCACTTT. This encodes CASSIADRGSPLHF.

The chain employs TRBV18 and TRBJ2-1; 14 nucleotides align to TRBD2. The germline V gene has CDR1 KGHSH and CDR2 LQKENI. Germline trimming cut 2 bases from V and 12 bases from J; bases unmatched to any gene: 6. The CDR3 has 15 amino acids. The CDR3, as DNA: TGTGCCAGCTCACCATGGGGACTAGCGGGAGAGGGGCAGTTCTTC. The encoded protein is CASSPWGLAGEGQFF.

A few counts support this clone. The V call is TRBV7-2, the J call TRBJ1-4; D not certain. Germline V gene lookup returns CDR1 SGHTA and CDR2 FQGNSA. CDR3 length equals 15 residues. The V gene lost 1 base and the J gene lost 7 bases, with 13 bases spanning the gap. In nucleotides, the CDR3 is TGTGCCAGCAGCTTAGACGGACTGGCGGGTGAAAAACTGTTTTTT. Amino acids: CASSLDGLAGEKLFF.

The chain joins TRBV18 to TRBJ1-1; D is unresolved. Trimming shortened V by 1 base and J by 4 bases, and 7 bases separated the two germline ends. The CDR3 spans 13 residues. Germline V gene lookup returns CDR1 KGHSH and CDR2 LQKENI. CDR3 nucleotides: TGTGCCAGCTCACCACAGAGGAGCACTGAAGCTTTCTTT. Translating it yields CASSPQRSTEAFF.

This clone came up a few times. The chain combines TRBV11-1 with TRBJ2-2, with 7 bases that match TRBD1. The V and J ends lost 5 bases and 5 bases, in that order; junction bases with no gene match: 5. The germline V gene encodes CDR1 SGHAT and CDR2 FQDESV (reference sequence). The CDR3 is made up of 14 amino acids. CDR3 sequence: CASSRTGSTGELFF. The CDR3 DNA is TGTGCCAGCAGCCGGACAGGTTCGACCGGGGAGCTGTTTTTT.

In DNA form, the CDR3 reads TGTGCCAGCGGAATAACAGGTGCCGGGGAGCTGTTTTTT. It codes for CASGITGAGELFF. The V and J genes are TRBV25-1 and TRBJ2-2, with TRBD1 as a possible D gene (5 bases). The V gene lost 8 bases and the J gene lost 6 bases, with 13 bases spanning the gap. The CDR3 is made up of 13 amino acids. The germline V gene has CDR1 MGHDK and CDR2 SYGVNS.

Note on this clone: This CDR3 is also generated by other DNA sequences in the sample. The rearrangement uses TRBV18 and TRBJ2-1, with 12 bases identical to TRBD2. CDR3 length: 16 residues. The ends lost 1 base at V and 4 bases at J; junction bases unmatched: 2. Germline V gene sequence: CDR1 KGHSH, CDR2 LQKENI. This CDR3 is CASSPQLAGGYNEQFF. CDR3 sequence (DNA): TGTGCCAGCTCACCACAACTAGCGGGGGGTTACAATGAGCAGTTCTTC.

This clone was observed a few times. The chain combines TRBV6-5 with TRBJ1-1; D uncertain. V shed 2 bases and J shed 7 bases, with 14 bases lying between them. Germline V lookup: CDR1 MNHEY, CDR2 SVGAGI. This CDR3 is built from 14 residues. CDR3 protein: CASSYGGNLYEAFF. CDR3 sequence (DNA): TGTGCCAGCAGTTACGGCGGAAACCTCTATGAAGCTTTCTTT.

This chain joins TRBV5-6 and TRBJ2-4, with 8 bases fitting TRBD1. J lost 8 bases, V lost 5 bases, and 12 bases had no gene match. The CDR3 is made up of 15 amino acids. CDR1 and CDR2 (germline): SGHDT, YYEEEE. The CDR3 sequence is CASSLNRDRRDIQYF. The CDR3 coding sequence is TGTGCCAGCAGTTTAAACCGGGACAGGAGGGACATTCAGTACTTC.